Following are 24 T cell receptor beta chains from one sample sequenced in a study of spatial heterogeneity in lung cancer. Their antigens are not known. One entry per CDR3 protein results from TCRdb running MiXCR on the 5' RACE reads. The sample consists of about 3,100 distinct CDR3 sequences, 10% to 11% of them appearing once. Whole-study findings and limits: Expanded intratumoral alpha and beta TCR counts tracked tumor mutation counts.

Time point denoted: sample taken at primary tumor resection. The sequencing here drew on lung tumor tissue, taken at surgery. The source is a male donor with early-stage non-small cell lung cancer.

This clonotype showed up just a few times. Since it is a stray read in a library aimed at alpha chains, this beta chain has a size that is not meaningful. The V gene is TRBV6-5, the J gene TRBJ1-6; 9 nucleotides line up with TRBD1. The germline gives CDR1 MNHEY, CDR2 SVGAGI. V trimming: 0 bases; J trimming: 8 bases; junction bases outside the gene matches: 2. This CDR3 contains 15 residues. The CDR3: CASSYSRTGDSPLHF. CDR3 nucleotide sequence: TGTGCCAGCAGTTACTCCCGGACAGGGGATTCACCCCTCCACTTT.

By share of the sample, this clonotype is large. The library was designed around alpha chains, so this beta chain is a stray read whose abundance carries little weight. The chain uses TRBV6-5 and TRBJ2-3, with D hard to call. Germline CDR1 is MNHEY and CDR2 is SVGAGI. This CDR3 is 14 amino acids long. V shed 2 bases and J shed 4 bases, with 10 bases lying between them. The CDR3 sequence is CASSYNEQADTQYF. CDR3 DNA: TGTGCCAGCAGTTACAACGAGCAGGCAGATACGCAGTATTTT.

By share of the sample, this clonotype is medium-sized (0.01 to 0.1%). The library was prepared for alpha chains; this beta chain is a stray read, so its frequency means little. The V call is TRBV24-1, the J call TRBJ2-1; D may be TRBD1 (6 bases). There are 17 residues in the CDR3. In germline, CDR1 is KGHDR, CDR2 SFDVKD. V lost 3 bases, J lost 2 bases, and 16 bases lay in between. CDR3 coding DNA: TGTGCCACCAGTGATCCTACCGGGACAAAGACCTACAATGAGCAGTTCTTC. It encodes CATSDPTGTKTYNEQFF.

Only a few counts were recorded for this clonotype. This beta chain is an off-target read within a library intended for alpha chains, so its frequency means little. The rearrangement joins TRBV6-5 to TRBJ2-5; no definite D call. CDR1 is MNHEY and CDR2 is SVGAGI in the germline V gene. The CDR3 consists of 11 residues. V lost 2 bases and J lost 4, with 2 bases in between. CDR3 DNA: TGTGCCAGCAGTTACGGAGAGACCCAGTACTTC. Encoded protein: CASSYGETQYF.

This clonotype is labeled as medium-sized (0.01 to 0.1%). This beta chain represents an off-target read in a library built for alpha chains; its size is of limited meaning. The rearrangement links TRBV20-1 to TRBJ1-4; D gene ambiguous. There are 12 residues in the CDR3. V was pared by 1 base and J by 8 bases, with 8 bases between. The germline CDR1 and CDR2 sequences are DFQATT and SNEGSKA (reference sequence). The CDR3 reads CSARVGSEKLFF. CDR3 bases: TGCAGTGCTAGAGTCGGCAGCGAAAAACTGTTTTTT.

This clonotype was observed at least ten times. This beta chain slipped into a library made for alpha chains as a stray read, so its size is not meaningful. The chain is built from TRBV7-8 and TRBJ2-2; D remains ambiguous. CDR1 and CDR2 from the germline V gene are SGHVS and FQNEAQ. Trimming removed 5 bases from V and 6 bases from J, with 13 bases in between. CDR3 size: 14 residues. CDR3 in amino acids: CASSPTPQAGELFF. CDR3 nucleotide sequence: TGTGCCAGCAGCCCGACCCCGCAGGCCGGGGAGCTGTTTTTT.

This clonotype is categorized as medium-sized. A library prepared for alpha chains yielded this beta chain as an off-target read; its size is of little meaning. This chain joins TRBV20-1 and TRBJ2-3, with 15 bases fitting TRBD2. The CDR3 loop spans 18 amino acids. CDR1 and CDR2 from the germline V gene are DFQATT and SNEGSKA (reference sequence). The V and J ends lost 6 bases and 2 bases, in that order; junction bases with no gene match: 12. The CDR3 DNA follows: TGCAGTGCCAATAACCCGGGACTAGCGGGAGGTCACACAGATACGCAGTATTTT. It codes for CSANNPGLAGGHTDTQYF.

By its share, this clonotype is medium-sized. Since the library was made to target alpha chains, this beta chain is a stray read and its abundance is not meaningful. Here the CDR3 reads CASSKAAGQSYEQYF. Here the CDR3 DNA reads TGTGCCAGTAGTAAGGCGGCGGGGCAGTCCTACGAGCAGTACTTC. The chain employs TRBV19 and TRBJ2-7, with D perhaps TRBD2 (6 bases). The CDR3 consists of 15 residues. The ends were cut back, 4 bases at V and 1 base at J, with 14 bases in the middle. In germline, CDR1 is LNHDA, CDR2 SQIVND (reference sequence).

This clonotype is labeled as medium-sized (0.01 to 0.1%). This beta chain is off target for a library built for alpha chains, so its abundance means little. This chain links TRBV7-6 with TRBJ1-5; weak D call: TRBD1 (5 bases). The germline CDR1 and CDR2 sequences are SGHVS and FNYEAQ. V was shortened by 5 bases and J by 7 bases, with 15 bases between the two germline ends. The CDR3 covers 14 residues. CDR3 residues: CASSPDRSVQPQHF. In DNA, the CDR3 is TGTGCCAGCAGCCCCGACAGATCAGTGCAGCCCCAGCATTTT.

This clonotype is medium-sized (0.01 to 0.1%) in the sample. Because the library targeted alpha chains, this beta chain is an off-target read whose size means little. The chain has TRBV7-8 and TRBJ2-2; D uncertain. Germline V gene sequence: CDR1 SGHVS, CDR2 FQNEAQ. V lost 5 bases, J lost 6 bases, and 7 bases lay in between. The CDR3 extends over 12 amino acids. CDR3 sequence: CASSLSPGELFF. The DNA of the CDR3 is TGTGCCAGCAGCCTGAGTCCCGGGGAGCTGTTTTTT.

This clonotype is termed medium-sized. In a library made to pick up alpha chains, this beta chain is a stray read with a size that means little. The chain uses TRBV28 and TRBJ2-3, with 7 bases that match TRBD1. Germline CDR1 MDHEN, CDR2 SYDVKM. J gave up 4 bases and V 5 bases, and 3 bases lay outside the gene matches. This CDR3 is 13 amino acids long. The CDR3 DNA reads TGTGCCAGCAGTCGACAGGGTCCAGATACGCAGTATTTT. This translates into CASSRQGPDTQYF. The whole variable domain, filled in from reference TRBV28 and TRBJ2-3, reads DVKVTQSSRYLVKRTGEKVFLECVQDMDHENMFWYRQDPGLGLRLIYFSYDVKMKEKGDIPEGYSVSREKKERFSLILESASTNQTSMYLCASSRQGPDTQYFGPGTRLTVL.

Ten or more counts support this clonotype. As an off-target read in a library built for alpha chains, this beta chain has a frequency of little significance. The genes are TRBV12-3 or TRBV12-4 and TRBJ1-6; 10 positions agree with TRBD1. The CDR3 extends over 15 amino acids. Losses at the gene ends were 4 bases for V and 9 bases for J; bases not matched to a gene: 6. The CDR3: CASSSTGQGGSPLHF. The CDR3 region has the DNA TGTGCCAGCAGTTCGACAGGACAGGGGGGTTCACCCCTCCACTTT.

By proportion, this clonotype is medium-sized. This beta chain represents an off-target read in a library built for alpha chains; its size is of limited meaning. The chain links TRBV10-3 to TRBJ1-4; D call uncertain. This CDR3 has 13 residues. Deletions cut 5 bases from V and 4 bases from J, with 8 bases between. The germline V gene encodes CDR1 ENHRY and CDR2 SYGVKD. The CDR3 spells CAISPGVNEKLFF. The CDR3 DNA sequence: TGTGCCATCAGTCCCGGGGTTAATGAAAAACTGTTTTTT.

This clonotype is labeled as medium-sized. Little can be read into the size of this beta chain, an off-target read in a library designed for alpha chains. The rearrangement uses TRBV7-8 and TRBJ1-1; 11 nucleotides match TRBD1. After removal of 5 bases from V and 1 base from J, the junction contained 6 bases not matched to a gene. CDR1 is SGHVS and CDR2 is FQNEAQ in the germline V gene. This CDR3 region has 16 residues. CDR3 nucleotides: TGTGCCAGCAGCCCCCGGGACAGGGGGTCGAACACTGAAGCTTTCTTT. Protein product: CASSPRDRGSNTEAFF.

By its share, this clonotype is large. The library was designed around alpha chains, so this beta chain is a stray read whose abundance carries little weight. The chain carries TRBV7-9 and TRBJ2-5, with D perhaps TRBD2 (5 bases). Germline CDR1 SEHNR, CDR2 FQNEAQ (reference sequence). The ends were cut back, 1 base at V and 1 base at J, with 13 bases in the middle. CDR3 length equals 16 residues. In DNA, the CDR3 is TGTGCCAGCAGCTTAGTTGCGGGTGCAACCCAAGAGACCCAGTACTTC. Translated, it gives CASSLVAGATQETQYF.

This clonotype is classed as medium-sized (0.01 to 0.1%). This beta chain is a stray sequence in a library constructed for alpha chains; its clone size is not meaningful. The V call is TRBV12-3 or TRBV12-4, the J call TRBJ1-4; 9 bases agree with TRBD1. This CDR3 has 14 amino acids. V shed 3 bases and J 7 bases; nucleotides not matched to a gene: 3. CDR3 in DNA: TGTGCCAGCAGTTTGCGACAGGGGGGTGAAAAACTGTTTTTT. It yields the protein CASSLRQGGEKLFF.

Sample share makes this clonotype medium-sized. The size of this beta chain means little, since it is a stray read in a library made for alpha chains. The chain is built from TRBV7-9 and TRBJ2-1; unclear D gene. Germline V CDR1 and CDR2: SEHNR, FQNEAQ (reference sequence). This CDR3 region has 14 residues. CDR3 sequence reads: CATERVGSYNEQFF. The CDR3 DNA reads TGTGCAACAGAGCGAGTGGGGTCCTACAATGAGCAGTTCTTC.

In this sample, this clonotype is medium-sized. A library prepared for alpha chains yielded this beta chain as an off-target read; its size is of little meaning. V and J are TRBV7-2 and TRBJ2-4; 12 bases map to TRBD1. The V gene's germline CDR1 is SGHTA and CDR2 FQGNSA. Trimming at V came to 3 bases and at J to 0 bases, leaving 12 bases not matched to a gene. The length of the CDR3 is 20 residues. The CDR3 loop reads CASSFPGQGATYLAKNIQYF. The CDR3 region has the DNA TGTGCCAGCAGCTTCCCGGGACAGGGGGCGACTTATCTAGCCAAAAACATTCAGTACTTC.

In its sample, this clonotype ranks as medium-sized. The library was built for alpha chains, so this beta chain is an off-target read and its size means little. The rearrangement joins TRBV20-1 to TRBJ2-7; 9 bases are shared with TRBD1. Germline-derived CDR1 and CDR2 are DFQATT and SNEGSKA (reference sequence). The CDR3 runs 14 residues. J was trimmed by 4 bases and V by 5 bases; bases with no gene match: 9. The CDR3 is CSAGRDRAGYEQYF. CDR3 DNA: TGCAGTGCTGGCCGGGACAGGGCGGGGTACGAGCAGTACTTC.

By sample share, this clonotype is medium-sized. This beta chain is a stray read from a library made for alpha chains; its abundance is not meaningful. The rearrangement links TRBV24-1 to TRBJ2-2, with D maybe TRBD1 (6 bases). V lost 6 bases and J 6 bases, leaving 19 bases between the germline ends. CDR3 length: 16 residues. Germline CDR1 KGHDR, CDR2 SFDVKD. Here the CDR3 DNA reads TGTGCCACCAGTTCAGTGTCGGCAGGGGCCCCCGGGGAGCTGTTTTTT. Translation: CATSSVSAGAPGELFF.

This clonotype is large (0.1 to 1%) within its sample. Because the library targeted alpha chains, this beta chain is an off-target read whose size means little. This chain connects TRBV29-1 to TRBJ2-3; TRBD2 is a possible D gene (5 bases). The V gene's germline CDR1 is SQVTM and CDR2 ANQGSEA. The V end was cut by 6 bases, the J end by 6 bases, with 13 bases between. The CDR3 is 12 amino acids. The CDR3 spells CSVLPRTDTQYF. CDR3 nucleotide sequence: TGCAGCGTCTTACCCAGGACTGATACGCAGTATTTT.

This clonotype is judged medium-sized. This beta chain was picked up by a library intended for alpha chains and is off target, so its count carries little meaning. The V call is TRBV6-6, the J call TRBJ2-7; no firm D call. Trimming left V 7 bases short and J 7 bases short, with 8 bases between. The V gene's germline CDR1 is MNHNY and CDR2 SVGAGI (reference sequence). CDR3 length: 10 amino acids. The CDR3 DNA is TGTGCCAGCAAGGGCCAAGAGCAGTACTTC. Encoded protein: CASKGQEQYF.

This clonotype is classed as large. Because the library targeted alpha chains, this beta chain is an off-target read whose size means little. The CDR3 is CASSLSHGGEKLFF. The CDR3 nucleotides read TGTGCCAGCAGCTTATCACACGGGGGTGAAAAACTGTTTTTT. The chain employs TRBV7-2 and TRBJ1-4; maybe TRBD1 (5 bases). CDR1 is SGHTA, CDR2 FQGNSA, per germline. CDR3 length: 14 residues. Trimming pared 2 bases from V and 7 bases from J, leaving 11 bases between.

This clonotype ranks as medium-sized (0.01 to 0.1%). This beta chain came through as a stray read in a library set up for alpha chains, and its size says little. CDR3: CSVGAGYEQYF. CDR3 nucleotides: TGCAGCGTTGGCGCAGGGTATGAGCAGTACTTC. The V and J genes are TRBV29-1 and TRBJ2-7, with D perhaps matching TRBD1 (5 bases). The CDR3 is 11 residues long. Trimming pared 4 bases from V and 7 bases from J, leaving 11 bases between. CDR1 is SQVTM and CDR2 is ANQGSEA in the germline V gene.